This entry describes one T cell receptor beta chain. The antigen remains undetermined. The sample originates from a study of T-cell reconstitution after alpha-beta-depleted transplantation in children. Study-wide results and caveats: It was reported that alpha-beta T cells came from several hundred expanded graft clones (about two months after transplant).

With V trimmed by 5 bases and J by 0 bases, 12 bases remained unmatched. CDR3 length: 17 residues. Germline CDR1 SGHAT, CDR2 FQNNGV. It was with unique molecular identifiers that the TCRbeta library was prepared. MiXCR, run by TCRdb on the PCR reads, gives a single entry per CDR3 protein. The table shows approximately 70,000 distinct CDR3 sequences, with 4.9% occurring only once. Sequences were derived from PBMCs, mostly from graft donor cells, sampled 180 days after TCRalphabeta/CD19-depleted stem cell transplant. V usage is TRBV11-2 and J usage is TRBJ2-7; 8 positions agree with TRBD1. The TCR was taken from a boy less than two years old who had a stem cell transplant for acute myeloid leukemia, so the T cells may come from the graft donor. The CDR3: CASSHHGTRGPSYEQYF. CDR3 nucleotide sequence: TGTGCCAGCAGCCACCATGGCACCAGGGGGCCCTCCTACGAGCAGTACTTC. Drawing the rest from reference TRBV11-2 and TRBJ2-7, the complete variable domain is EAGVAQSPRYKIIEKRQSVAFWCNPISGHATLYWYQQILGQGPKLLIQFQNNGVVDDSQLPKDRFSAERLKGVDSTLKIQPAKLEDSAVYLCASSHHGTRGPSYEQYFGPGTRLTVT.